This TCR beta chain emerged from a study of Graves' ophthalmopathy and Graves' hyperthyroidism. Study results and caveats: Detection in blood was also observed for most expanded thyroid clonotypes above 0.001 frequency.

The sequenced template was RNA, covering the TCR beta CDR3 region. HTBI-primed RT-PCR formed the first round, and a multiplex PCR formed the second. TCRdb itself ran the multiplex PCR reads through MiXCR, one entry per CDR3 protein. The table shows 500,000 to 800,000 distinct CDR3 sequences, with about 38% occurring only once. Germline assignment: CDR1 PRHDT and CDR2 FYEKMQ (reference sequence). The CDR3 is 15 residues long. The germline V and J ends were trimmed by 5 bases and 4 bases, with 17 bases remaining between them. In this cohort, patients with other autoimmune diseases, uncontrolled infections, pregnancy or lactation were excluded. PBMCs came from approximately 9.6 ml of fresh peripheral blood. Worth noting for this clonotype: Its antigen remains unknown.

This chain connects TRBV13 to TRBJ1-2, with D possibly TRBD1 on 6 matching bases. The clonotype was recovered from an adult man with Graves' ophthalmopathy. Sample: peripheral blood. CDR3 in amino acids: CASSLAGGGFYGYTF. The CDR3 nucleotides are TGTGCCAGCAGCCTAGCGGGAGGGGGATTCTATGGCTACACCTTC.